A single sample gave rise to the 7 T cell receptor beta chains below, sequenced in a study of CD4 T cells in relation to SARS-CoV-2 and coronaviruses. Unexposed donor CD4+ T cells date from about 2010-2019, before the COVID-19 pandemic. After about 10 days of culture, CD4+ T cells were isolated. Clones were sequenced by immunoSEQ multiplex PCR, and TCRdb holds only the in-frame ones, with some missing. Among around 25,000 clones, about 76% were seen once, and the ten largest hold 8.5% to 12%. These receptors are not linked to any known antigen. The specimen was CD4+ T cells from PBMCs, cultured in vitro. The receptors come from a human donor in good health.

The chain links TRBV19 to TRBJ1-1; D is perhaps TRBD1 (5 bases). Trimming took off 5 bases at V and 1 base at J, with 8 bases between the two ends. From germline, CDR1 is LNHDA and CDR2 SQIVND (reference sequence). CDR3 size: 13 residues. CDR3 sequence (DNA): TGTGCCAGTAGTCTTACAGGGAACACTGAAGCTTTCTTT. This sequence encodes CASSLTGNTEAFF.

This chain connects TRBV21-1 to TRBJ1-4. TRBV21-1 is given as a pseudogene. CDR3 length equals 14 residues. Here the CDR3 DNA reads TGTGCCAGCAGCAAAAGCGGTACTAATGAAAAACTGTTTTTT. Amino acids: CASSKSGTNEKLFF.

The table lists this clone with a count of one. The J gene is TRBJ2-1, the V gene TRBV11-3, with D tentatively TRBD1 (5 bases). With 5 bases removed from V and 8 bases from J, the gap between germline ends came to 7 bases. CDR3 length equals 11 residues. CDR1 and CDR2 (germline): SGHNT, YENEEA. CDR3 coding DNA: TGTGCCAGCAGCAGGGGTGATGAGCAGTTCTTC. This sequence encodes CASSRGDEQFF.

This sequence joins TRBV5-1 and TRBJ1-1; 9 bases match TRBD1. V gave up 4 bases and J gave up 2 bases; unmatched junction bases: 6. The length of the CDR3 is 15 residues. Germline loops: CDR1 SGHRS, CDR2 YFSETQ. CDR3 sequence: CASSIGTGLNTEAFF. In DNA, the CDR3 is TGCGCCAGCAGCATAGGGACAGGGCTTAACACTGAAGCTTTCTTT.

This chain uses TRBV3-1 (or the pseudogene TRBV3-2) with TRBJ2-6; no definite D call. V lost 0 bases to trimming and J lost 1 base, with 4 bases between them. CDR3 size: 15 residues. Germline V gene data show CDR1 as LGHDT and CDR2 as YNNKEL (reference sequence). This CDR3 reads CASSQDWSGANVLTF. CDR3 coding DNA: TGTGCCAGCAGCCAAGACTGGTCTGGGGCCAACGTCCTGACTTTC.

This clone was seen only a few times. The rearrangement uses TRBV25-1 and TRBJ2-7; D gene uncertain. CDR1 and CDR2 from the germline V gene are MGHDK and SYGVNS. Deletions cut 5 bases from V and 1 base from J, with 9 bases between. The CDR3 is made up of 13 amino acids. The CDR3 nucleotides read TGTGCCAGCAGTATCTCCCAATCCTACGAGCAGTACTTC. Translating gives CASSISQSYEQYF.

This clone occurred a few times. V is TRBV5-3 and J is TRBJ2-7, with 13 bases matching TRBD2. TRBV5-3 is an ORF, and what it does is uncertain. Trimming removed 8 bases from V and 0 bases from J; junction bases left unmatched: 11. The CDR3 sequence is 17 residues long. The CDR3 nucleotides are TGTGCCAGCGTGACTAGCGGGAGGCCCGATTACTCCTACGAGCAGTACTTC. It translates to CASVTSGRPDYSYEQYF.